This is a list of T cell receptor beta chains from one sample in a study of blood T cell repertoires in COVID-19. The protocol was immunoSEQ multiplex PCR, while the TCRdb copy is restricted to in-frame clones and leaves out a portion. This repertoire shows under 300,000 clones, approximately 90% found once; its top ten account for 15%. Sequencing was carried out using PBMCs or T cells enriched from blood (not recorded which). The receptors come from a man between 18 and 35 years old who had recovered from COVID-19. Both conserved end residues are part of each CDR3. Fields, in order: J gene, clone size, V gene, D gene, CDR3 DNA, CDR3 protein. A D gene is named only where the DNA matches it firmly. Only part of the rows carry a size: once, few, many, or a class if the clone is expanded.

TRBJ2-5	-	TRBV5-4	-	TGTGCCAGCAGCAGCTCAATCGGCGGTTCGCAAGAGACCCAGTACTTC	CASSSSIGGSQETQYF
TRBJ2-1	-	TRBV7-2	TRBD1	TGTGCCAGCAGGGGGACAGTTAGTCACAATGAGCAGTTCTTC	CASRGTVSHNEQFF
TRBJ1-2	-	TRBV5-1	-	TGCGCCAGCAGCTTGGACGCTACTAACTATGGCTACACCTTC	CASSLDATNYGYTF
TRBJ2-5	-	TRBV6-1	TRBD2	TGTGCCAGCAGTGCCCAAATTGGGCGGGGGGTCCTAGAGACCCAGTACTTC	CASSAQIGRGVLETQYF
TRBJ1-1	-	TRBV11-3	TRBD1	TGTGCCAGCAGCTTATCGGGACAGGGGACTTGGACTGAAGCTTTCTTT	CASSLSGQGTWTEAFF
TRBJ2-1	few	TRBV10-2	TRBD2	TGCGCCAGCAGTGAGGGGTTAGCGGGAGTAGATGAGCAGTTCTTC	CASSEGLAGVDEQFF
TRBJ2-1	-	TRBV7-7	TRBD2	TGTGCTAGCAGCTTAGGCGGAGGGACTAGCGGCAATGAGCAGTTCTTC	CASSLGGGTSGNEQFF
TRBJ1-1	-	TRBV7-2	TRBD1	TGTGCCAGCAGCTTCTCCGGGACAGCGACCACTGAAGCTTTCTTT	CASSFSGTATTEAFF
TRBJ2-1	-	TRBV10-1	TRBD2	TGCGCCAGCAGTTCGGGACTAGCGGGAGAGGATGAGCAGTTCTTC	CASSSGLAGEDEQFF
TRBJ1-3	-	TRBV3-1/TRBV3-2	-	TGTGCCAGCAGCCAAATGGCCTCCTCTGGAAACACCATATATTTT	CASSQMASSGNTIYF
TRBJ2-3	-	TRBV29-1	-	TGCAGCCTCGGGGACTCTAGCACAGATACGCAGTATTTT	CSLGDSSTDTQYF
TRBJ2-2	-	TRBV29-1	-	TGCAGCGTTGAAGTTGTGGAGGCCGGGGAGCTGTTTTTT	CSVEVVEAGELFF
TRBJ2-2	-	TRBV11-3	TRBD2	TGTGCCAGCAGCAAACTAGCGGGTAAAAACACCGGGGAGCTGTTTTTT	CASSKLAGKNTGELFF
TRBJ1-2	-	TRBV28	TRBD1	TGTGCCAGCAGTTTAGGGTACAGGGGGACAAACGGCTACACCTTC	CASSLGYRGTNGYTF
TRBJ2-3	-	TRBV6-1	TRBD2	TGTGCCAGCAGTGAAACTAGCGGGGGAAGGACAGATACGCAGTATTTT	CASSETSGGRTDTQYF
TRBJ2-7	-	TRBV4-1	TRBD2	TGCGCCAGCAGCCCCCTGGGGACTAGCGGGAGCTACGAGCAGTACTTC	CASSPLGTSGSYEQYF
TRBJ1-2	-	TRBV3-1/TRBV3-2	-	TGTGCCAGCAGCCAAGTGGCAGGGAACTATGGCTACACCTTC	CASSQVAGNYGYTF
TRBJ2-1	-	TRBV2	-	TGTGCCAGCAGTGACCGTCGCTCCTACAATGAGCAGTTCTTC	CASSDRRSYNEQFF
TRBJ2-7	-	TRBV4-1	TRBD1	TGCGCCAGCAGCCGCGGGGACAGGGTGGGCGAGCAGTACTTC	CASSRGDRVGEQYF
TRBJ2-7	-	TRBV11-3	TRBD2	TGTGCCAGCAGCTTATCCATTCGACTAGCGGGATTAGGCGAGCAGTACTTC	CASSLSIRLAGLGEQYF
TRBJ2-5	-	TRBV27	TRBD1	TGTGCCAGCAGTTTACTGGGGACAGGGGAGCGGGAGACCCAGTACTTC	CASSLLGTGERETQYF
TRBJ1-1	-	TRBV10-3	TRBD1	TGTGCCATCAGGAGGGGGCAGGGTAACACTGAAGCTTTCTTT	CAIRRGQGNTEAFF
TRBJ2-7	-	TRBV28	-	TGTGCCAGCAGGGTGGACTCGATCTCCTACGAGCAGTACTTC	CASRVDSISYEQYF
TRBJ2-2	-	TRBV27	TRBD1	TGTGCCAGCAGTTTCCGGGACAGGCTGAACACCGGGGAGCTGTTTTTT	CASSFRDRLNTGELFF
TRBJ2-5	few	TRBV4-1	TRBD1	TGCGCCAGCAGCAAGATTTCCCTAACGACAGGGTCGGTGGAGACCCAGTACTTC	CASSKISLTTGSVETQYF
TRBJ1-2	-	TRBV29-1	-	TGCAGCGTTGGAGGGGAGGGAGAGGGCTACACCTTC	CSVGGEGEGYTF
TRBJ2-1	-	TRBV9	-	TGTGCCAGCAGCGTCGATGGGGAGACCGTCTACAATGAGCAGTTCTTC	CASSVDGETVYNEQFF
TRBJ1-1	-	TRBV19	TRBD1	TGTGCCAGTAGCGAGGGACAGGCCTGGTTATCGCCTGAAGCTTTCTTT	CASSEGQAWLSPEAFF
TRBJ2-7	-	TRBV4-1	TRBD1	TGCGCCAGCAGCCCTTACCCCCGGGACAGGGATTACGAGCAGTACTTC	CASSPYPRDRDYEQYF
TRBJ2-7	once	TRBV12-3/TRBV12-4	TRBD1	TGTGCCAGCAGCTCGGGACAGCTCTACGAGCAGTACTTC	CASSSGQLYEQYF
TRBJ1-6	-	TRBV2	-	TGTGCCAGCACTCGGGGGGCTGGGAGTTCACCCCTCCACTTT	CASTRGAGSSPLHF
TRBJ1-4	-	TRBV13	-	TGTGCCAGCAGCCCGGAGGCGGGGCGGAGTGAAAAACTGTTTTTT	CASSPEAGRSEKLFF
TRBJ2-1	-	TRBV5-1	TRBD2	TGCGCCAGCAGCCTTCGGGGCGGGGGTTACAATGAGCAGTTCTTC	CASSLRGGGYNEQFF
TRBJ1-1	once	TRBV27	-	TGTGCCAGCAGCACGAAGCCGAGAGGAAGCACTGAAGCTTTCTTT	CASSTKPRGSTEAFF
TRBJ2-1	-	TRBV11-2	TRBD2	TGTGCCAGCAGCTTGGGGACTAGCTACAATGAGCAGTTCTTC	CASSLGTSYNEQFF
TRBJ1-2	once	TRBV11-2	-	TGTGCCAGCAGCCCCGGGGGGGGATTGGGCTATGGCTACACCTTC	CASSPGGGLGYGYTF
TRBJ1-1	-	TRBV12-3/TRBV12-4	-	TGTGCCAGCAGTTTGTCCGGGGACACTGAAGCTTTCTTT	CASSLSGDTEAFF
TRBJ1-1	-	TRBV18	-	TGTGCCAGCTCGAAAGGGAGGGACACTGAAGCTTTCTTT	CASSKGRDTEAFF
TRBJ2-1	-	TRBV7-9	TRBD2	TGTGCCAGCAGCTTAAGCCTAGCGGGCTTATACAATGAGCAGTTCTTC	CASSLSLAGLYNEQFF
TRBJ2-1	-	TRBV12-1	-	TGTGCCAGCTCTAGTCCGGGACTAGCGGATGAGCAGTTCTTC	CASSSPGLADEQFF
TRBJ2-3	-	TRBV19	-	TGTGCCAGTAGACCCGAGCTTACCACAGATACGCAGTATTTT	CASRPELTTDTQYF
TRBJ1-2	many	TRBV18	TRBD1	TGTGCCAGCTCAACCGGGACAGGGGTCTATGGCTACACCTTC	CASSTGTGVYGYTF
TRBJ1-1	-	TRBV5-6	-	TGTGCCAGCAGTCACGAGCCCGGGAACACTGAAGCTTTCTTT	CASSHEPGNTEAFF
TRBJ2-1	-	TRBV5-1	TRBD1	TGCGCCAGCAGAGTAGACAGGGCGAGCTACAATGAGCAGTTCTTC	CASRVDRASYNEQFF
TRBJ1-6	-	TRBV27	-	TGTGCCAGCAGTTTATCGATCGAGGAAATCAATTCACCCCTCCACTTT	CASSLSIEEINSPLHF
TRBJ1-6	-	TRBV7-6	TRBD1	TGTGCCAGCAGCTTAACCCCACCGTTGTCAGGGGGTAATTCACCCCTCCACTTT	CASSLTPPLSGGNSPLHF
TRBJ1-3	-	TRBV6-5	-	TGTGCCAGCAGTTACTCGGCCTCAGGGGCTGGAAACACCATATATTTT	CASSYSASGAGNTIYF
TRBJ2-2	-	TRBV7-2	-	TGTGCCAGCAGCAACGATAGGGGTTACACCGGGGAGCTGTTTTTT	CASSNDRGYTGELFF
TRBJ2-3	once	TRBV27	TRBD2	TGTGCCAGCAGTTCCGGGACTAGCTCCTATACGCAGTATTTT	CASSSGTSSYTQYF
TRBJ2-7	-	TRBV7-2	TRBD1	TGTGCCAGCAGCTTCCCAACGACTCCGGGACAGGGGTTCTACGAGCAGTACTTC	CASSFPTTPGQGFYEQYF
TRBJ2-1	-	TRBV24-1	TRBD1	TGTGCCACCAGTGGAATGGGGACAGGGGGCGCGTCGAGCTCCTACAATGAGCAGTTCTTC	CATSGMGTGGASSSYNEQFF
TRBJ2-1	-	TRBV7-9	-	TGTGCCAGCAGCTCCCTTGGAGGGTCCGATGAGCAGTTCTTC	CASSSLGGSDEQFF
TRBJ2-6	once	TRBV19	TRBD1	TGTGCCAGTAGTATACAGGGGGCTGGGGCCAACGTCCTGACTTTC	CASSIQGAGANVLTF
TRBJ2-5	-	TRBV7-2	-	TGTGCCAGCAGCTTAGTTGGGGGGGCCGGGGCCCAAGAGACCCAGTACTTC	CASSLVGGAGAQETQYF
TRBJ2-7	-	TRBV18	TRBD2	TGTGCCAGCTCACGGGCTAGCGGGCGAACCTACGAGCAGTACTTC	CASSRASGRTYEQYF